This T cell receptor (beta chain) was captured by sequencing in a study of graft-versus-host responses after intestinal transplantation. This clone was recorded a few times. Germline values: CDR1 SGHTA, CDR2 FQGNSA. CDR3 size: 14 residues. Trimming removed 6 bases from V and 0 bases from J; junction bases left unmatched: 2. Clones were read by immunoSEQ multiplex PCR, and TCRdb kept only the in-frame ones, dropping some. Found here are some 14,000 clones, 25% to 35% of them singletons; the top ten hold 3.5% to 4%. This clonotype originated in a human patient who received an intestinal transplant. The starting material was alloreactive CD4+ T cells from a mixed lymphocyte reaction culture, obtained before intestinal transplant. The sample's subset: CFSE-low proliferating T cells sorted from approximately six-day pre-transplant mixed lymphocyte reaction (GvH or HvG direction). The chain employs TRBV7-2 and TRBJ2-1; 7 bases align to TRBD2. This CDR3 reads CASRLASSYNEQFF. The CDR3 nucleotides read TGTGCCAGCAGACTAGCGAGCTCCTACAATGAGCAGTTCTTC.